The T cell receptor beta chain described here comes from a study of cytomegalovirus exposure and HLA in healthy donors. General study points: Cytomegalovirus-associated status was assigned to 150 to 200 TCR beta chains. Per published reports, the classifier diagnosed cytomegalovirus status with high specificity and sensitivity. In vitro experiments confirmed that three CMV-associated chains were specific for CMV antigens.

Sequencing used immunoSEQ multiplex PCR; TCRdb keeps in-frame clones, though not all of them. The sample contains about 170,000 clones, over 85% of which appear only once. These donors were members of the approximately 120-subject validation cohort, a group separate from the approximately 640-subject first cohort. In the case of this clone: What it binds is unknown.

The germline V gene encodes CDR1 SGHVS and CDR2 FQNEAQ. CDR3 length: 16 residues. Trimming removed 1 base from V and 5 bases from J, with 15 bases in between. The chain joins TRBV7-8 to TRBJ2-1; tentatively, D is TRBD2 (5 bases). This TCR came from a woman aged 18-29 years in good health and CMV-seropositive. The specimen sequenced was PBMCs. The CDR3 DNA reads TGTGCCAGCAGCTTAGTTGGCGGGCAAAGGGACAATGAGCAGTTCTTC. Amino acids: CASSLVGGQRDNEQFF.